The 9 T cell receptor beta chains below were found in one sample sequenced in a study of T cell responses to AZD1222 COVID-19 vaccine. Repertoires were generated with immunoSEQ multiplex PCR, while TCRdb's copy carries only in-frame clones and drops some. The sample has about 6,100 clones, more than 70% seen once. The material was peripheral blood, obtained 28 days after the second AZD1222 dose. The receptors here all came from an adult who received the AZD1222 COVID-19 vaccine.

The chain couples TRBV7-2 to TRBJ1-2; D ambiguous. Germline V gene lookup returns CDR1 SGHTA and CDR2 FQGNSA. V lost 1 base and J lost 2, with 5 bases in between. The CDR3 totals 13 residues. The CDR3 DNA sequence: TGTGCCAGCAGCTTAGACCAGAACTATGGCTACACCTTC. This codes for CASSLDQNYGYTF.

The rearrangement uses TRBV5-1 and TRBJ2-1, with 8 bases that match TRBD2. The CDR3 is 15 amino acids. CDR1 and CDR2 from the germline V gene are SGHRS and YFSETQ. V gave up 0 bases and J gave up 7 bases; unmatched junction bases: 6. The CDR3 region is CASSLGSGRGNEQFF. DNA for the CDR3: TGCGCCAGCAGCTTGGGCAGCGGGAGAGGTAATGAGCAGTTCTTC.

CDR3 coding DNA: TGTGCCAGCTCCCCGGGAACAGGGGGATCAGATACGCAGTATTTT. Amino acids: CASSPGTGGSDTQYF. The chain uses TRBV18 and TRBJ2-3, with 8 bases matching TRBD1. Unmatched junction bases numbered 9, after V lost 6 bases and J lost 4 bases. This CDR3 is 15 amino acids long. Germline V gene data show CDR1 as KGHSH and CDR2 as LQKENI.

The V gene is TRBV6-5, the J gene TRBJ2-7; D assignment may be TRBD1 or TRBD2 (5 bases each). The CDR3 runs 14 residues. Germline V lookup: CDR1 MNHEY, CDR2 SVGAGI. V gave up 7 bases and J gave up 12 bases, with 25 bases separating them. CDR3 in DNA: TGTGCCAGCATCTCCCCCTACCGGGACCGCCGATTGTACTTC. The encoded protein is CASISPYRDRRLYF.

This chain uses TRBV18 with TRBJ1-5; D is unclear. Trimming took 3 bases from V and 3 from J, leaving 6 bases between them. The CDR3 length is 13 residues. From germline, CDR1 is KGHSH and CDR2 LQKENI. The CDR3: CASSPQPNQPQHF. CDR3 in DNA: TGTGCCAGCTCACCTCAGCCCAATCAGCCCCAGCATTTT.

This chain joins TRBV28 and TRBJ1-2; D unresolved. CDR3 length: 11 residues. V was cut by 8 bases and J by 6 bases, with 10 bases left in between. The germline gives CDR1 MDHEN, CDR2 SYDVKM. The CDR3 protein is CASVVQNGYTF. The CDR3, as DNA: TGTGCCAGCGTGGTTCAGAATGGCTACACCTTC.

The chain is built from TRBV6-1 and TRBJ2-7; D unclear. Germline V gene sequence: CDR1 MNHNS, CDR2 SASEGT. V lost 2 bases and J lost 3, with 8 bases in between. The CDR3 loop spans 13 amino acids. DNA for the CDR3: TGTGCCAGCAGTGAAACCCGCTTCTACGAGCAGTACGTC. Its protein is CASSETRFYEQYV.

J is TRBJ1-2 and V is TRBV9; the D is unclear. The V and J ends lost 0 bases and 5 bases respectively, with 11 bases between them. The V gene's germline CDR1 is SGDLS and CDR2 YYNGEE. This CDR3 spans 14 amino acids. The CDR3: CASSVGTAVYGYTF. Written as DNA, the CDR3 is TGTGCCAGCAGCGTAGGTACAGCAGTTTATGGCTACACCTTC.

The rearrangement links TRBV24-1 to TRBJ2-1, with 8 bases lining up with TRBD1. CDR1 and CDR2 from the germline V gene are KGHDR and SFDVKD. The CDR3 spans 13 residues. With 4 bases clipped from V and 15 bases from J, the junction kept 10 bases outside the gene matches. CDR3 DNA sequence: TGTGCCACCAGTGAAATACGACAGGGGAGACGGTTCTTC. Translation: CATSEIRQGRRFF.